This entry lists 30 T cell receptor beta chains sequenced from one sample in a study of cytomegalovirus exposure and HLA in healthy donors. Primers included in the PCR were 60 Vbeta and 13 Jbeta primers. Assay: immunoSEQ multiplex PCR; the TCRdb copy retains only in-frame clones and omits some. The table lists roughly 150,000 clones, 70% of them singletons. Specimen: PBMCs. All receptors derive from a woman in her twenties or thirties in good health and CMV-seronegative.

This clone has just a few counts. This chain links TRBV28 with TRBJ1-6; D is uncertain. V gave up 5 bases and J gave up 13 bases, with 12 bases separating them. Germline CDR1 MDHEN, CDR2 SYDVKM. The CDR3 is 12 residues long. Written as DNA, the CDR3 is TGTGCCAGCAGTAGGGTCGGCGGGCCCCTCCACTTT. This sequence encodes CASSRVGGPLHF.

This clone has more than one count but fewer than ten. In nucleotides, the CDR3 is TGCGCCAGCAGCTTGCAGGGGGCGGAGACCCAGTACTTC. The encoded protein is CASSLQGAETQYF. This chain links TRBV5-1 with TRBJ2-5, with 8 bases identical to TRBD1. V trimming: 1 base; J trimming: 5 bases; junction bases outside the gene matches: 1. CDR1 SGHRS and CDR2 YFSETQ come from the germline V gene. The CDR3 spans 13 residues.

The chain carries TRBV18 and TRBJ2-2; perhaps TRBD2 as D (5 bases). V was cut by 3 bases and J by 3 bases, with 11 bases left in between. This CDR3 has 15 amino acids. The germline V gene encodes CDR1 KGHSH and CDR2 LQKENI. The CDR3 sequence is CASSPAGWDTGELFF. CDR3 bases: TGTGCCAGCTCACCCGCGGGCTGGGACACCGGGGAGCTGTTTTTT.

Regarding this clone: Other DNA sequences within the sample encode an identical CDR3. V is TRBV28 and J is TRBJ1-4; D unresolved. This CDR3 has 13 residues. Trimming left V 2 bases short and J 10 bases short, with 11 bases between. Germline loops: CDR1 MDHEN, CDR2 SYDVKM. CDR3 bases: TGTGCCAGCAGTTTAACTGGCCGGGGAAAACTGTTTTTT. Encoded protein: CASSLTGRGKLFF.

This clone has a handful of counts. V usage is TRBV7-8 and J usage is TRBJ2-7; TRBD2 matches at 7 bases. Germline assignment: CDR1 SGHVS and CDR2 FQNEAQ. Trimming removed 5 bases from V and 6 bases from J; junction bases left unmatched: 10. The CDR3 extends over 14 amino acids. The CDR3 loop reads CASSPPGGRREQYF. The CDR3 nucleotides read TGTGCCAGCAGCCCGCCGGGCGGGAGACGCGAGCAGTACTTC.

The gene calls are TRBV6-1 and TRBJ2-5; the D gene is possibly TRBD1 (5 bases). Germline V CDR1 and CDR2: MNHNS, SASEGT. This CDR3 contains 12 residues. V was clipped by 10 bases and J by 4 bases, with 13 bases between them. Here the CDR3 reads CAIPTDGETQYF. The CDR3 DNA follows: TGTGCCATTCCGACAGATGGAGAGACCCAGTACTTC.

This clone appeared a few times. The chain has TRBV21-1 and TRBJ1-3; TRBD1 is the table's D call, not checked against the DNA. TRBV21-1 counts as a pseudogene. CDR3 length: 16 residues. Here the CDR3 DNA reads TGTGCCAGCAGGGACAGGGGACCGTACTCTGGAAACACCATATATTTT. It translates to CASRDRGPYSGNTIYF.

As regards this clone: The junction does not match germline at one end; this may be a read error. Other DNA sequences in the same sample also yield this CDR3. The V and J genes are TRBV27 and TRBJ2-1, with a possible D match to TRBD2 (6 bases). The CDR3 length is 13 residues. CDR1 MNHEY and CDR2 SMNVEV come from the germline V gene (reference sequence). The CDR3 loop is CASRLGPYNEQFF. As DNA, the CDR3 is TGCGCCAGCAGACTAGGGCCTTACAATGAGCAGTTCTTC.

The J gene is TRBJ2-5, the V gene TRBV29-1; no clear D. The J call is in doubt because the DNA end fits TRBJ2-7 better. The CDR3 has 14 amino acids. Germline CDR1 SQVTM, CDR2 ANQGSEA. CDR3 amino acids: CSVSSVRGSYEQYF. The DNA for the CDR3 is TGCAGCGTTTCTTCCGTTCGCGGCTCCTACGAGCAGTACTTC.

The chain links TRBV7-2 to TRBJ2-1; D is perhaps TRBD2 (6 bases). The CDR3 covers 15 residues. Trimming shortened V by 5 bases and J by 7 bases, and 18 bases separated the two germline ends. Germline assignment: CDR1 SGHTA and CDR2 FQGNSA. The CDR3: CASSGGADQGNEQFF. DNA of the CDR3: TGTGCCAGCAGCGGAGGGGCGGACCAGGGTAATGAGCAGTTCTTC.

The chain joins TRBV6-1 to TRBJ2-3, with 9 bases lining up with TRBD1. The CDR3 spans 15 residues. Germline V gene lookup returns CDR1 MNHNS and CDR2 SASEGT. V lost 6 bases and J lost 5; bases outside the gene matches: 9. The CDR3 spells CASRIQGASGDTQYF. In DNA, the CDR3 is TGTGCCAGCAGGATACAGGGGGCTTCAGGAGATACGCAGTATTTT.

This chain links TRBV19 with TRBJ2-5, with 12 bases lining up with TRBD2. CDR3 length equals 15 residues. The J segment lost 5 bases and the V segment lost 11 bases, leaving 12 bases of the junction unmatched. Germline values: CDR1 LNHDA, CDR2 SQIVND (reference sequence). CDR3 amino acids: CASSGRASYEETQYF. CDR3 coding DNA: TGTGCCTCTAGCGGGAGGGCCTCTTATGAGGAGACCCAGTACTTC.

This chain connects TRBV9 to TRBJ2-7; 8 bases are a match to TRBD2. CDR1 and CDR2 (germline): SGDLS, YYNGEE. Trimming took 3 bases from V and 2 from J; bases not matched to a gene: 10. This CDR3 comprises 16 residues. As DNA, the CDR3 is TGTGCCAGCAGCGCGGGACCGGAGCGGGGGACCTACGAGCAGTACTTC. Residues: CASSAGPERGTYEQYF.

This clone was counted between two and nine times. This sequence joins TRBV28 and TRBJ1-4, with 9 bases that match TRBD1. The germline V gene encodes CDR1 MDHEN and CDR2 SYDVKM. CDR3 length: 16 residues. The V and J ends lost 5 bases and 6 bases, in that order; junction bases with no gene match: 10. Written as DNA, the CDR3 is TGTGCCAGCAGTGTCCCGGGACAGGGTAGAGATGAAAAACTGTTTTTT. Its protein product is CASSVPGQGRDEKLFF.

The chain combines TRBV10-1 with TRBJ2-1; TRBD2 matches 10 bases. This CDR3 has 15 amino acids. Germline V gene sequence: CDR1 WNHNN, CDR2 SYGVQD (reference sequence). The trim removed 7 bases at V and 5 bases at J, leaving 8 bases unmatched. CDR3 in amino acids: CASKEAGGRNNEQFF. CDR3 nucleotides: TGCGCCAGCAAAGAAGCGGGGGGGAGGAACAATGAGCAGTTCTTC.

V and J are TRBV7-2 and TRBJ2-3, with 10 bases fitting TRBD1. CDR1 is SGHTA, CDR2 FQGNSA, per germline. J was trimmed by 3 bases and V by 4 bases; bases with no gene match: 4. The CDR3 is 15 amino acids. The CDR3 DNA reads TGTGCCAGCAGCTCAAGGGACAGGGGAACAGATACGCAGTATTTT. The encoded protein is CASSSRDRGTDTQYF.

This chain uses TRBV18 with TRBJ1-5, with TRBD1 identical over 12 bases. The CDR3 is made up of 15 amino acids. Germline V gene lookup returns CDR1 KGHSH and CDR2 LQKENI. J lost 6 bases, V lost 3 bases, and 3 bases had no gene match. CDR3 sequence: CASSPGTGGSQPQHF. The DNA for the CDR3 is TGTGCCAGCTCACCCGGGACAGGGGGCAGTCAGCCCCAGCATTTT.

This clone was counted between two and nine times. The CDR3 coding sequence is TGTGCCAGCAGAACAAACGGAGCCACTGAAGCTTTCTTT. Its protein product is CASRTNGATEAFF. The chain links TRBV28 to TRBJ1-1; unclear D gene. Germline loops: CDR1 MDHEN, CDR2 SYDVKM. V gave up 6 bases and J gave up 4 bases, with 12 bases separating them. CDR3 size: 13 residues.

The chain combines TRBV9 with TRBJ1-5; D not resolved. There are 14 residues in the CDR3. Germline V CDR1 and CDR2: SGDLS, YYNGEE. Trimming removed 4 bases at V and 6 bases at J, with 14 bases between. The chain's CDR3 is CASSPQALPQPQHF. The CDR3 coding sequence is TGTGCCAGCAGCCCCCAAGCGCTTCCTCAGCCCCAGCATTTT.

This chain joins TRBV30 and TRBJ1-1; 8 bases match TRBD1. With V trimmed by 1 base and J by 4 bases, 2 bases remained unmatched. The CDR3 has 13 amino acids. Looked up from germline, CDR1 is GTSNPN and CDR2 is SVGIG (reference sequence). CDR3 nucleotides: TGTGCCTGGAGTGCCACAGGGGGCACTGAAGCTTTCTTT. It is translated as CAWSATGGTEAFF. Together with reference TRBV30 and TRBJ1-1, the CDR3 gives the full variable domain: SQTIHQWPATLVQPVGSPLSLECTVEGTSNPNLYWYRQAAGRGLQLLFYSVGIGQISSEVPQNLSASRPQDRQFILSSKKLLLSDSGFYLCAWSATGGTEAFFGQGTRLTVV.

The V call is TRBV28, the J call TRBJ1-6; perhaps TRBD1 as D (6 bases). V dropped 6 bases and J dropped 10 bases, with 13 bases sitting between them. The germline CDR1 and CDR2 sequences are MDHEN and SYDVKM. The CDR3 covers 13 residues. The CDR3 DNA is TGTGCCAGCAGGGTACAGGGCGGATCACCCCTCCACTTT. This translates into CASRVQGGSPLHF. The full variable domain, completed using reference TRBV28 and TRBJ1-6, is DVKVTQSSRYLVKRTGEKVFLECVQDMDHENMFWYRQDPGLGLRLIYFSYDVKMKEKGDIPEGYSVSREKKERFSLILESASTNQTSMYLCASRVQGGSPLHFGNGTRLTVT.

In this sample, this clone turned up a few times. The chain links TRBV6-5 to TRBJ1-3; D not resolved. Looked up from germline, CDR1 is MNHEY and CDR2 is SVGAGI. The length of the CDR3 is 15 residues. The V end lost 7 bases, the J end lost 0 bases, and 13 bases lay between the germline ends. Here the CDR3 DNA reads TGTGCCAGCACTCACGGGTTACCCTCTGGAAACACCATATATTTT. Its translation is CASTHGLPSGNTIYF.

V gene TRBV6-5 combines with J gene TRBJ1-5; tentatively, D is TRBD1 (6 bases). Germline V lookup: CDR1 MNHEY, CDR2 SVGAGI. The V end lost 6 bases, the J end lost 3 bases, and 12 bases lay between the germline ends. The CDR3 has 14 residues. The CDR3 sequence: CASSRGQYNQPQHF. The CDR3 DNA reads as TGTGCCAGCAGCCGAGGACAGTACAATCAGCCCCAGCATTTT.

This clone came up a few times. The chain combines TRBV25-1 with TRBJ1-1, with D possibly matching TRBD1 (5 bases). V was cut by 3 bases and J by 3 bases, with 14 bases left in between. CDR1 is MGHDK and CDR2 is SYGVNS in the germline V gene. There are 15 residues in the CDR3. This CDR3 is CASSDPRGGDTEAFF. The CDR3 DNA reads TGTGCCAGCAGTGATCCCCGCGGAGGGGACACTGAAGCTTTCTTT.

J is TRBJ2-7 and V is TRBV6-1, with 9 positions matching TRBD1. The V gene's germline CDR1 is MNHNS and CDR2 SASEGT. V was pared by 6 bases and J by 5 bases, with 11 bases of the junction left unmatched. The CDR3 totals 15 residues. CDR3 sequence reads: CASRIRDRVVDEQYV. CDR3 sequence (DNA): TGTGCCAGCAGGATCCGGGACAGGGTAGTCGACGAGCAGTACGTC.

The chain uses TRBV15 and TRBJ1-1; 10 nucleotides match TRBD1. The V segment lost 11 bases and the J segment 6 bases; nucleotides outside the gene matches: 9. The length of the CDR3 is 13 residues. CDR1 is LNHNV and CDR2 is YYDKDF in the germline V gene (reference sequence). The CDR3 loop is CASRGQGRSEAFF. The CDR3, as DNA: TGTGCCTCAAGGGGACAGGGGAGGTCTGAAGCTTTCTTT.

The V call is TRBV6-5, the J call TRBJ1-1; tentative D call: TRBD1 (5 bases). CDR3 size: 15 residues. Trimming shortened V by 0 bases and J by 2 bases, and 10 bases separated the two germline ends. The germline V gene encodes CDR1 MNHEY and CDR2 SVGAGI. The CDR3 spells CASSYSAGFNTEAFF. The CDR3 nucleotides are TGTGCCAGCAGTTACTCGGCAGGGTTTAACACTGAAGCTTTCTTT.

The J gene is TRBJ2-5, the V gene TRBV19; D possibly corresponds to TRBD2 (5 bases). CDR3 length equals 12 residues. The germline CDR1 and CDR2 sequences are LNHDA and SQIVND (reference sequence). V lost 6 bases and J lost 1, with 6 bases in between. This CDR3 reads CASRGVQETQYF. The CDR3 DNA sequence: TGTGCCAGTAGGGGAGTCCAAGAGACCCAGTACTTC.

The chain couples TRBV2 to TRBJ1-3, with D hard to call. The ends were cut back, 6 bases at V and 3 bases at J, with 9 bases in the middle. Germline V gene data show CDR1 as SNHLY and CDR2 as FYNNEI. The CDR3 contains 13 residues. CDR3 bases: TGTGCCAGCAGGGCTGGGCTTGGAAACACCATATATTTT. Its protein is CASRAGLGNTIYF. The entire variable domain, with the rest obtained from reference TRBV2 and TRBJ1-3, is as follows: EPEVTQTPSHQVTQMGQEVILRCVPISNHLYFYWYRQILGQKVEFLVSFYNNEISEKSEIFDDQFSVERPDGSNFTLKIRSTKLEDSAMYFCASRAGLGNTIYFGEGSWLTVV.

The chain combines TRBV5-1 with TRBJ2-5, with D perhaps matching TRBD1 (6 bases). This CDR3 region has 13 residues. CDR1 is SGHRS, CDR2 YFSETQ, per germline. V was cut by 0 bases and J by 6 bases, with 9 bases left in between. The CDR3 loop reads CASSLDQGQTQYF. CDR3 in DNA: TGCGCCAGCAGCTTGGACCAGGGGCAGACCCAGTACTTC.